What follows describes a single T cell receptor (beta chain). Its specific antigen is unknown. Base qualities are not provided; no much larger clone lies one nucleotide away. There are 13 amino acids in the CDR3, from cysteine to phenylalanine inclusive. The retained sequence is limited to the CDR3, 39 bases, with the frame set at the first base. CDR1 and CDR2 are read off the germline V gene as SGHTA and FQGTGA. At the junction V is shortened by 6 bases and J by 5 bases, with 14 bases in between. These data belong to a study of T cells in Graves' hyperthyroidism and ophthalmopathy (dated by TCRdb to the late 2010s). Broadly, across the study: Peripheral blood was sampled at the time of initial diagnosis, prior to any treatment. For training and testing, the 95 to 100 patients in the discovery cohort were randomly divided in a 7:3 ratio. The study also compared thyroid tissue and blood T-cell repertoires from a handful of Graves' hyperthyroidism patients. Prospective prediction of ophthalmopathy was tested in an independent validation cohort consisting of some 18 hyperthyroidism patients and more than 15 patients who later progressed to ophthalmopathy. A discovery cohort of 95 to 100 patients, roughly 45 with Graves' ophthalmopathy and 55 to 65 with stable Graves' hyperthyroidism, was used to find distinguishing TCR V-J signatures. TCR Vbeta CDR3 sequencing of some 140 peripheral blood samples (approximately 44 ophthalmopathy, approximately 80 hyperthyroidism and roughly 17 progressor patients) is reported in the paper. Once sampling was done, hyperthyroidism patients were given methimazole at a starting dose of 30 mg daily, whereas ophthalmopathy patients were given high-dose intravenous methylprednisolone. Here is what the overall study found, with its caveats: Most expanded thyroid clonotypes (frequency above 0.001) were also detected in blood, a finding suggesting that blood repertoires may reflect thyroid immune responses. A 13 V-J signature model separated ophthalmopathy from stable hyperthyroidism, with approximately 87% sensitivity and 81.08% specificity in cross-validation and 80%/75% in testing. In validation, the model predicted progression to ophthalmopathy with over 65% sensitivity and less than 80% specificity, a median of around six months before onset. No statistical method was used to fix the sample size in advance, and group allocation was not hidden from the investigators.

Moderately to severely active disease, a Clinical Activity Score of at least 3, a NOSPECS grade of at least 4, and a duration under 3 months were present in ophthalmopathy patients. Any patient with an uncontrolled infection, another autoimmune disease, pregnancy or lactation was excluded. Diagnoses were established on the basis of clinical symptoms, serum thyroxine and TRAb, thyroid ultrasound, and orbital computed tomography. PBMCs were separated from roughly 9.3 ml of fresh peripheral blood using Ficoll-Paque density gradient centrifugation. Total RNA was extracted with Trizol reagent, and quality was checked on an Agilent 2100 Bioanalyzer. Amplification of TCR beta CDR3 regions was carried out from RNA transcripts. The first round of RT-PCR for the TCR CDR3 was performed with the HTBI primer set and the Qiagen OneStep RT-PCR kit. The libraries were constructed in a second round of multiplex PCR and then size-selected and purified. Sequencing of the libraries was done on an Illumina HiSeq2000 using paired-end 100 bp reads. In the paper's pipeline: SOAPnuke was used to process the raw data, with reads discarded if the reads contained adapters or uncalled bases, had a mean Phred below 15, or lacked an exact constant-primer or identifier match. COPE v1.2.5 was used to merge the high-quality paired reads, and each unique nucleotide sequence was defined as a clonotype. Clonotypes were aligned to IMGT TRBV, TRBD and TRBJ reference segments using MiTCR v1.1. The analysis included only V-J combinations with a frequency above 0.0001, which together covered roughly 99% of the repertoires. A TCS score was defined as the ratio of F50 (clonal expansion) to E x V (chaos), with BLOSUM62-based TCRdist applied between CDR3 peptides within each V-J. Welch's t-statistics and random forest reduced roughly 540 V-J features to roughly 13, which were used in a naive Bayes classifier (R e1071). TCRdb itself trimmed the public reads at Q25 with fastp, ran MiXCR and retained productive beta chains. Every entry covers one CDR3 protein and lists the most common genes and DNA from its rows. The V and J calls here are based on TCRdb, not the publication. This sample holds some 500,000 distinct CDR3 sequences; roughly a sixth were observed only once. Approximately 30% of the sample comes from the top ten.

This receptor was taken from a woman in her twenties or thirties with Graves' ophthalmopathy. The chain employs TRBV7-3 and TRBJ2-7; a tentative D match to TRBD2 spans 6 bases. Sequenced: blood. The DNA sequence is TGTGCCAGCAGTCTCACGGGGGATAACGAGCAGTACTTC. It translates as CASSLTGDNEQYF.